This TCR beta chain was obtained from a study of T-cell reconstitution after alpha-beta-depleted transplantation in children. Findings and limits, study-wide: Where alpha-beta T cells came from about two months after transplant was reportedly several hundred expanded graft clones. For some patients, TCRbeta diversity was high at day 60 because of recipient T cells and thymic progenitors that survived. Newly generated T cells supplied most T-cell counts and diversity one year post-transplant.

Unique molecular identifiers were incorporated into the prepared TCRbeta library. One entry per CDR3 protein, called by TCRdb with MiXCR from the PCR reads. Here the sample spans fewer than 550,000 distinct CDR3 sequences, 10% being singletons. This clonotype was picked up many times. Its antigen is unknown. V gave up 6 bases and J gave up 7 bases, with 18 bases separating them. The CDR3 is 15 amino acids. Germline-derived CDR1 and CDR2 are MNHNS and SASEGT. The sequence was obtained from a child aged 2 to 10 with inherited bone marrow failure, due to receive a stem cell transplant. The source was PBMCs, collected before TCRalphabeta/CD19-depleted stem cell transplant. The chain recombines TRBV6-1 with TRBJ2-2, with TRBD1 as a possible D gene (7 bases). CDR3 in DNA: TGTGCCAGCAGGGTGACAGGGAGGAGCGGCGGGGAGCTGTTTTTT. Its protein is CASRVTGRSGGELFF.